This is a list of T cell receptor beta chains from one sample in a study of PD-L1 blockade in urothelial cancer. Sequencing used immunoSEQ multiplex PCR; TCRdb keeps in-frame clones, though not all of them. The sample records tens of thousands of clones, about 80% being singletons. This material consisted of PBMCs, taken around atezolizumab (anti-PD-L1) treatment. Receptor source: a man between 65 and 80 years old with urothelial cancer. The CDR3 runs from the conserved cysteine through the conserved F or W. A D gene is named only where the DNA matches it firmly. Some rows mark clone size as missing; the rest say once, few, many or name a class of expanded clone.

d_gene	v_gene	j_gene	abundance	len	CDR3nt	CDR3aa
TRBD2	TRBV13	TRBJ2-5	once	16	TGTGCCAGCAGCCCGACGACTAGCGGGGACCAAGAGACCCAGTACTTC	CASSPTTSGDQETQYF
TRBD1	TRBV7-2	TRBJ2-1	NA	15	TGTGCCAGCAGCTTACGGGACAGGGAGTCCGGTGAGCAGTTCTTC	CASSLRDRESGEQFF
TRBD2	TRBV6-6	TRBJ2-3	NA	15	TGTGCCAGCGCATCTAGCGGGGGGGCCGGAGATACGCAGTATTTT	CASASSGGAGDTQYF
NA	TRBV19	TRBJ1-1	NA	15	TGTGCCAGTAGGGGCCCCGGCAGGGAGAACACTGAAGCTTTCTTT	CASRGPGRENTEAFF
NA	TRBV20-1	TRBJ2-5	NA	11	TGCAGTGGAGGGTGGGGAGAGACCCAGTACTTC	CSGGWGETQYF
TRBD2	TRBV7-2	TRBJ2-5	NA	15	TGTGCCAGCAGCCCTCGGACTAGCGGCAGGGAGACCCAGTACTTC	CASSPRTSGRETQYF
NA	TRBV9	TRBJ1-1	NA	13	TGTGCCAGCAGCGTAGGGCCCCACACTGAAGCTTTCTTT	CASSVGPHTEAFF
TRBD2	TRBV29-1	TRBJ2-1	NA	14	TGCAGCGCTAGAGCGGGAGGGCAGGGGAATGAGCAGTTCTTC	CSARAGGQGNEQFF
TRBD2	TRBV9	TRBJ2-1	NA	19	TGTGCCAGCAGCGTAGGGGTAGCGGGGGGCCTCTTCTCCTACAATGAGCAGTTCTTC	CASSVGVAGGLFSYNEQFF
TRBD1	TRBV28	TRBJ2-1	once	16	TGTGCCAGCAGTTTATTGGGGGACAGAGCCTACAATGAGCAGTTCTTC	CASSLLGDRAYNEQFF
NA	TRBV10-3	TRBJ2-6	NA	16	TGTGCCATCAGTGGGACAGCTACACCTGGGGCCAACGTCCTGACTTTC	CAISGTATPGANVLTF
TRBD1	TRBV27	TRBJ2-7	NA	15	TGTGCCAGCAGGCCGGGACAGCAGAGTACCTACGAGCAGTACTTC	CASRPGQQSTYEQYF
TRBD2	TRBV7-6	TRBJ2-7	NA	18	TGTGCCAGCAGCTCCCCCCTAGCGGGAGGCCCAAACTCCTACGAGCAGTACTTC	CASSSPLAGGPNSYEQYF
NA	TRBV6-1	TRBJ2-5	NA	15	TGTGCCAGCAGTGCCCCAGGGCCGTACCAAGAGACCCAGTACTTC	CASSAPGPYQETQYF
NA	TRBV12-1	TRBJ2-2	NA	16	TGTGCCAGCAGCTCGCTGCGGGAGGGCTGCACCGGGGAGCTGTTTTTT	CASSSLREGCTGELFF
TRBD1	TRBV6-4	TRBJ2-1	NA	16	TGTGCCAGCAGTGACTCGATGACAGGGGGGGGGAATGAGCAGTTCTTC	CASSDSMTGGGNEQFF
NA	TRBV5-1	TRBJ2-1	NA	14	TGCGCCAGCAGCTTGGAGACTCGATACAATGAGCAGTTCTTC	CASSLETRYNEQFF
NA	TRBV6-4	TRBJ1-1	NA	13	TGTGCCAGCAGCTCAGGGGAGGGCACTGAAGCTTTCTTT	CASSSGEGTEAFF
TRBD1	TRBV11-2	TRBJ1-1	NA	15	TGTGCCAGCAGCCCTCGGACAGGTGTGAACACTGAAGCTTTCTTT	CASSPRTGVNTEAFF
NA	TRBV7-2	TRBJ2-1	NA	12	TGTGCCAGCAGCTCCTCGTTAAATGAGCAGTTCTTC	CASSSSLNEQFF
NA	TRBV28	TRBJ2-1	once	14	TGTGCCAGCAGTTTTGGGGGGTCCTACAATGAGCAGTTCTTC	CASSFGGSYNEQFF
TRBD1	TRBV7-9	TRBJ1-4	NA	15	TGTGCCAGCAGCTTACAGGGGGCAACTAATGAAAAACTGTTTTTT	CASSLQGATNEKLFF
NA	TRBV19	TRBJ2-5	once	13	TGTGCCAGTGGTAAGACAGTCTTGGAGACCCAGTACTTC	CASGKTVLETQYF
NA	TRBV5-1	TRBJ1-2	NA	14	TGCGCCAGCAGCTTGGCCCCAGGGAACTATGGCTACACCTTC	CASSLAPGNYGYTF
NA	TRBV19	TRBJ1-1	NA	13	TGTGCCAGTAGTACCAGGGCGTCCACTGAAGCTTTCTTT	CASSTRASTEAFF
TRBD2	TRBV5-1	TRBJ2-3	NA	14	TGCGCCAGCAATAGCGGGAGTGGGTCAGATACGCAGTATTTT	CASNSGSGSDTQYF
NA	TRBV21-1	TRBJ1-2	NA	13	TGTGCCAGCCCCTTGGGGGGATGCTATGGCTACACCTTC	CASPLGGCYGYTF
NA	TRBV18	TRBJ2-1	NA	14	TGTGCCAGCTCACCAGGGGAGCCCTACAATGAGCAGTTCTTC	CASSPGEPYNEQFF
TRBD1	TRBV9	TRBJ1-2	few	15	TGTGCCAGCAGCACCAGACAGGGGGGCGCTGAAGGCTACACCTTC	CASSTRQGGAEGYTF
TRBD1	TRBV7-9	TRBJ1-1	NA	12	TGTGCCAGCAGCCTCAACAGGGGCGGTGCTTTCTTT	CASSLNRGGAFF
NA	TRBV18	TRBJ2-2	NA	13	TGTGCCAGCTCAATCGACAGGATAGGGGAGCTGTTTTTT	CASSIDRIGELFF
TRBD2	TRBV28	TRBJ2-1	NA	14	TGTGCCAGCAGTTTAAGGCGGGAGGGGGGTGAGCAGTTCTTC	CASSLRREGGEQFF
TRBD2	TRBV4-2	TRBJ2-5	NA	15	TGTGCCAGCAGCCAATCCGCTAGCGGGAGGGAGACCCAGTACTTC	CASSQSASGRETQYF